This TCR beta chain comes out of a study of siplizumab effects on memory and regulatory T cells (dated by TCRdb to the late 2010s). Broadly, across the study: The effect of the anti-CD2 antibody siplizumab on alloreactive T-cell subsets was examined in allogeneic mixed lymphocyte reactions constructed from human PBMCs. Study-wide conclusions, independent of this receptor: Whether proliferating Tregs from siplizumab cultures actually had suppressive function was not functionally confirmed. A naive or memory phenotype could not be assigned to roughly 80-97% of proliferating CD4+ or CD8+ clones. Because sequences at frequencies below about 10^-5 were poorly captured, only a minor fraction of alloreactive clones could be mapped back to unstimulated subsets. Siplizumab significantly lowered the cumulative frequency of alloreactive sequences that could be traced to unstimulated CD4+ memory T cells. Among mappable alloreactive CD4+ clones, an average Treg-derived fraction of roughly 69% was observed with siplizumab, compared with approximately 30% in control reactions. Greater diversity appeared to be present in unstimulated naive T cells than in memory T cells, and a substantial contribution to the alloresponse seemed to be made by naive cells.

Notes on this clone: Its antigen remains unidentified. No much larger clone exists at a distance of one base, and base qualities are not known.

To prepare the library, the immunoSEQ multiplex PCR assay was applied. Roughly 100,000 TCR templates per sample were assayed on the deep sequencing platform. Genomic DNA extracted from sorted T cells was used for TCRbeta CDR3 sequencing. Turning to the authors' computational methods: The R programming language was used for the clonal analysis of the TCRbeta CDR3 data. Alloreactive CD4+ and CD8+ clones were identified by comparing unstimulated samples to CFSE-low samples taken after the reaction. Alloreactive CD4+ clones were assigned to regulatory or non-regulatory origin by matching sequences to sorted unstimulated Treg and non-Treg repertoires. This is the immuneACCESS table as TCRdb keeps it, with only in-frame sequences that have V and J called. A part of the clones is gone; compared with another copy, unresolved V genes explain less than half, and the rest is unexplained. From that table come the V and J calls and clone size; the DNA was used to work out D and trimming. This sample lists some 100,000 clones; approximately 93% were detected once. The ten most abundant clones make up 6% to 7% of the sample.

Sorted unstimulated T cells and proliferating T cells recovered from mixed lymphocyte reactions were subjected to TCRbeta CDR3 sequencing. Fresh whole blood from some ten HLA-typed healthy donors was used as the source from which PBMCs were isolated. After removal of 4 bases from V and 8 bases from J, the junction retains 11 bases not matched to a gene. The germline V gene specifies SGDLS as CDR1 and YYNGEE as CDR2. The CDR3 goes from the cysteine to the phenylalanine over 14 residues. Solely the CDR3 DNA is kept, with 42 bases framed from the first base. The V and J segments used are TRBV9 and TRBJ1-2; 7 bases in the middle match TRBD1. The sequenced sample was CD8+ T cells sorted from blood. The receptor was derived from a human donor in good health. The CDR3 region reads CASSTRTGLSGYTF. The DNA sequence follows: TGTGCCAGCAGCACTCGGACAGGCCTCTCCGGCTACACCTTC.